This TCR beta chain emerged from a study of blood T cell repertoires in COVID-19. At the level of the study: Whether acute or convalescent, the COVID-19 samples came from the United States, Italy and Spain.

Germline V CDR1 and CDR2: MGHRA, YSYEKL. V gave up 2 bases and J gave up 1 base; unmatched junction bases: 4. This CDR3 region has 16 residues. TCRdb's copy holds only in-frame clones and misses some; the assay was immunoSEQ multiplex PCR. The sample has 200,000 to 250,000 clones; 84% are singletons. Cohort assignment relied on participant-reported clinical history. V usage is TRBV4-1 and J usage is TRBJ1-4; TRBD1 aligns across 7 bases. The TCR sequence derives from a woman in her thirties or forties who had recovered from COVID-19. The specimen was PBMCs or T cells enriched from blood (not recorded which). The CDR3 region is CASSQLYRGTNEKLFF. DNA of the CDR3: TGCGCCAGCAGCCAACTTTACAGGGGAACTAATGAAAAACTGTTTTTT.